Shown below are 27 T cell receptor beta chains from a single sample sequenced in a study of blood T cell repertoires in COVID-19. Sequenced by immunoSEQ multiplex PCR; TCRdb stores in-frame clones only, minus some. This table has tens of thousands of clones, 80% to 90% appearing once. Sequences were obtained from peripheral blood. These receptors all stem from a human donor in a cohort sampled during active COVID-19.

The genes are TRBV23-1 and TRBJ1-1; 12 bases match TRBD1. TRBV23-1 is known as an ORF, though its function is uncertain. Losses at the gene ends were 7 bases for V and 6 bases for J; bases not matched to a gene: 6. This CDR3 region has 14 residues. In nucleotides, the CDR3 is TGCGCCAGCATCCGGGACAGGGGGCCTGCTGAAGCTTTCTTT. Amino acids: CASIRDRGPAEAFF.

The gene calls are TRBV27 and TRBJ1-5; perhaps TRBD1 as D (6 bases). This CDR3 is built from 14 residues. The germline gives CDR1 MNHEY, CDR2 SMNVEV (reference sequence). Trimming took off 3 bases at V and 5 bases at J, with 11 bases between the two ends. CDR3 amino acids: CASSFGGAYQPQHF. The CDR3 DNA follows: TGTGCCAGCAGTTTTGGGGGGGCCTATCAGCCCCAGCATTTT.

The gene calls are TRBV29-1 and TRBJ2-7; D might be TRBD1 (7 bases). Trimming removed 4 bases at V and 1 base at J, with 14 bases between. The CDR3 runs 14 residues. Germline V gives CDR1 SQVTM, CDR2 ANQGSEA. CDR3 bases: TGCAGCGTTGTTCGGCGGGACAGATCCTACGAGCAGTACTTC. Its protein product is CSVVRRDRSYEQYF.

Concerning this clone: The same CDR3 can be traced to other DNA sequences in this sample. The chain has TRBV28 and TRBJ1-3; D is possibly TRBD1 (6 bases). The V and J ends lost 10 bases and 4 bases respectively, with 17 bases between them. The CDR3 runs 14 residues. Germline values: CDR1 MDHEN, CDR2 SYDVKM. The CDR3 here is CATAQGISGNTIYF. The CDR3 DNA follows: TGTGCCACCGCACAGGGAATCTCGGGAAACACCATATATTTT.

This chain connects TRBV28 to TRBJ1-1; D may be TRBD1 (5 bases). The CDR3 is 13 residues long. Deletions cut 7 bases from V and 5 bases from J, with 14 bases between. Germline V gene lookup returns CDR1 MDHEN and CDR2 SYDVKM. The DNA for the CDR3 is TGTGCCAGCACCTTAAGGGGAAATACTGAAGCTTTCTTT. Protein product: CASTLRGNTEAFF.

V and J are TRBV5-4 and TRBJ2-3; TRBD2 aligns across 7 bases. Germline V gene lookup returns CDR1 SGHNT and CDR2 YYREEE (reference sequence). J gave up 2 bases and V 0 bases, and 3 bases lay outside the gene matches. The CDR3 covers 15 residues. The CDR3 coding sequence is TGTGCCAGCAGCTTGGGGGGGGGTGTCACAGATACGCAGTATTTT. It codes for CASSLGGGVTDTQYF.

The chain is built from TRBV6-6 and TRBJ1-5; 9 bases map to TRBD1. There are 17 residues in the CDR3. Germline V gene data show CDR1 as MNHNY and CDR2 as SVGAGI (reference sequence). V gave up 5 bases and J gave up 6 bases; unmatched junction bases: 14. The CDR3 nucleotides read TGTGCCAGCAGTCCCGGGACAGGGTTTCTGATTGTTCAGCCCCAGCATTTT. This gives the protein CASSPGTGFLIVQPQHF.

The CDR3 sequence is CSAAPQVETQYF. In DNA form, the CDR3 reads TGCAGCGCGGCCCCGCAGGTAGAGACCCAGTACTTC. The chain employs TRBV29-1 and TRBJ2-5, with unresolved D. The CDR3 is 12 amino acids. V lost 7 bases, J lost 4 bases, and 13 bases lay in between. CDR1 and CDR2 (germline): SQVTM, ANQGSEA.

The DNA of the CDR3 is TGTGCCAGCAGCCTAGACCCGGGACAGGGTTCGTACGAGCAGTACTTC. Translated, it gives CASSLDPGQGSYEQYF. The V and J genes are TRBV7-9 and TRBJ2-7; 9 bases fit TRBD1. The CDR3 contains 16 residues. Germline loops: CDR1 SEHNR, CDR2 FQNEAQ (reference sequence). The V and J ends lost 5 bases and 4 bases, in that order; junction bases with no gene match: 12.

This clone occurred once. The chain links TRBV28 to TRBJ2-7; a possible D gene is TRBD2 (5 bases). CDR3 length: 15 amino acids. Germline V CDR1 and CDR2: MDHEN, SYDVKM. Trimming stripped 3 bases from V and 2 bases from J, with 14 bases between. As DNA, the CDR3 is TGTGCCAGCAGTTTGAGGGTTTTAAGGACCTACGAGCAGTACTTC. Translating it yields CASSLRVLRTYEQYF.

CDR3 nucleotide sequence: TGTGCCAGCAGCCTAGGGGGGGTGGCCAAAAACATTCAGTACTTC. It encodes CASSLGGVAKNIQYF. The chain recombines TRBV28 with TRBJ2-4; a weak D match, TRBD2 (7 bases). Deletions cut 6 bases from V and 1 base from J, with 13 bases between. CDR3 length: 15 amino acids. CDR1 is MDHEN and CDR2 is SYDVKM in the germline V gene.

This clone came up once. The CDR3 spells CASRGGVEKLFF. In nucleotides, the CDR3 is TGTGCCAGCCGAGGGGGCGTTGAAAAACTGTTTTTT. The chain is built from TRBV28 and TRBJ1-4, with 7 nucleotides matching TRBD1. Germline loops: CDR1 MDHEN, CDR2 SYDVKM. There are 12 residues in the CDR3. With V trimmed by 8 bases and J by 7 bases, 4 bases remained unmatched. The full variable domain, with the rest looked up from reference TRBV28 and TRBJ1-4, is DVKVTQSSRYLVKRTGEKVFLECVQDMDHENMFWYRQDPGLGLRLIYFSYDVKMKEKGDIPEGYSVSREKKERFSLILESASTNQTSMYLCASRGGVEKLFFGSGTQLSVL.

The V and J genes are TRBV7-9 and TRBJ2-7; TRBD2 matches 12 bases. The germline gives CDR1 SEHNR, CDR2 FQNEAQ (reference sequence). The CDR3 totals 18 residues. V lost 5 bases to trimming and J lost 3 bases; unmatched junction nucleotides: 14. The CDR3 DNA reads as TGTGCCAGCAGCCCCCGGACTAGCGGGACCCCGAGGGTCTACGAGCAGTACTTC. It yields the protein CASSPRTSGTPRVYEQYF. Full variable domain (missing parts from reference TRBV7-9 and TRBJ2-7): DTGVSQNPRHKITKRGQNVTFRCDPISEHNRLYWYRQTLGQGPEFLTYFQNEAQLEKSRLLSDRFSAERPKGSFSTLEIQRTEQGDSAMYLCASSPRTSGTPRVYEQYFGPGTRLTVT.

CDR3 sequence: CASSTGTGYGEEQYF. The CDR3 DNA sequence: TGTGCCAGCAGCACCGGGACAGGGTATGGTGAAGAGCAGTATTTT. The chain uses TRBV11-3 and TRBJ2-3; TRBD1 matches 9 bases. The ends lost 5 bases at V and 11 bases at J; junction bases unmatched: 14. The CDR3 length is 15 residues. Germline V gene sequence: CDR1 SGHNT, CDR2 YENEEA.

The rearrangement uses TRBV15 and TRBJ2-7, with TRBD1 as a possible D gene (7 bases). The V end lost 0 bases, the J end lost 5 bases, and 17 bases lay between the germline ends. CDR3 size: 16 residues. Per germline, CDR1 LNHNV and CDR2 YYDKDF (reference sequence). The CDR3 nucleotides are TGTGCCACCAGCAGAGACGGCAGGGGGAGGATCGACGAGCAGTACTTC. The encoded protein is CATSRDGRGRIDEQYF. The full variable domain, completed using reference TRBV15 and TRBJ2-7, is DAMVIQNPRYQVTQFGKPVTLSCSQTLNHNVMYWYQQKSSQAPKLLFHYYDKDFNNEADTPDNFQSRRPNTSFCFLDIRSPGLGDTAMYLCATSRDGRGRIDEQYFGPGTRLTVT.

The chain carries TRBV7-9 and TRBJ2-3; TRBD2 might be the D (6 bases). CDR3 size: 16 residues. Per germline, CDR1 SEHNR and CDR2 FQNEAQ (reference sequence). The V end was cut by 5 bases, the J end by 2 bases, with 17 bases between. The CDR3 DNA sequence: TGTGCCAGCAGCACCTCAGTAGCGGAGACCACAGATACGCAGTATTTT. Residues: CASSTSVAETTDTQYF.

The chain employs TRBV3-1 (or the pseudogene TRBV3-2) and TRBJ2-5; possibly TRBD1 for D (5 bases). Germline assignment: CDR1 LGHDT and CDR2 YNNKEL (reference sequence). V was cut by 0 bases and J by 5 bases, with 13 bases left in between. The CDR3 length is 15 residues. The CDR3 spells CASSQDSSRAETQYF. CDR3 coding DNA: TGTGCCAGCAGCCAAGATAGTAGCAGGGCCGAGACCCAGTACTTC.

The chain employs TRBV18 and TRBJ1-6, with 8 bases lining up with TRBD1. This CDR3 spans 13 amino acids. Losses at the gene ends were 8 bases for V and 5 bases for J; bases not matched to a gene: 2. Looked up from germline, CDR1 is KGHSH and CDR2 is LQKENI. CDR3 sequence: CASVGQDNSPLHF. The CDR3 region has the DNA TGTGCCAGCGTGGGACAGGATAATTCACCCCTCCACTTT.

The chain carries TRBV5-4 and TRBJ2-3; D is possibly TRBD1 (6 bases). V was shortened by 6 bases and J by 2 bases, with 13 bases between the two germline ends. In germline, CDR1 is SGHNT, CDR2 YYREEE (reference sequence). The CDR3 consists of 14 residues. CDR3 nucleotide sequence: TGTGCCAGCAACCCCGGACAGAACACAGATACGCAGTATTTT. Translating it yields CASNPGQNTDTQYF.

The rearrangement uses TRBV6-2 or TRBV6-3 and TRBJ2-3; 10 bases agree with TRBD2. The CDR3 covers 15 residues. Losses at the gene ends were 4 bases for V and 9 bases for J; bases not matched to a gene: 10. Germline CDR1 reads MNHEY; CDR2 reads SVGEGT. The CDR3 protein is CASSSSGGPGLTQYF. Here the CDR3 DNA reads TGTGCCAGCAGTTCTAGCGGGGGCCCAGGTCTGACGCAGTATTTT.

V usage is TRBV7-9 and J usage is TRBJ1-6, with D tentatively TRBD1 (5 bases). V lost 1 base and J lost 7, with 17 bases in between. The CDR3 runs 17 residues. The V gene's germline CDR1 is SEHNR and CDR2 FQNEAQ (reference sequence). CDR3: CASSLGAGGPGNSPLHF. In DNA form, the CDR3 reads TGTGCCAGCAGCTTAGGGGCCGGGGGTCCGGGGAATTCACCCCTCCACTTT.

The rearrangement links TRBV7-3 to TRBJ2-1; 7 nucleotides match TRBD2. V gave up 2 bases and J gave up 0 bases; unmatched junction bases: 4. Germline V gene lookup returns CDR1 SGHTA and CDR2 FQGTGA. The CDR3 has 16 residues. The CDR3 here is CASSLVGGSSYNEQFF. CDR3 bases: TGTGCCAGCAGCTTAGTGGGGGGGAGCTCCTACAATGAGCAGTTCTTC.

The rearrangement joins TRBV12-5 to TRBJ1-1; D not resolved. The germline CDR1 and CDR2 sequences are LGHNT and FRNRAP. The CDR3 covers 14 residues. V lost 0 bases and J lost 3, with 8 bases in between. The CDR3 DNA reads as TGTGCTAGTGGTTTGGTTTCAGGTTACACTGAAGCTTTCTTT. Protein sequence: CASGLVSGYTEAFF.

The chain has TRBV12-2 and TRBJ2-1; the DNA was not used to check the table's D call, TRBD2. TRBV12-2 is assigned pseudogene status. The CDR3 sequence is 20 residues long. CDR3: CASRLIITGGVRSSYNEQFF. For the CDR3, the DNA is TGTGCAAGTCGCTTAATTATTACGGGAGGGGTCCGGAGCTCCTACAATGAGCAGTTCTTC.

The chain uses TRBV10-3 and TRBJ2-3; TRBD2 matches at 7 bases. Germline values: CDR1 ENHRY, CDR2 SYGVKD. Germline trimming cut 3 bases from V and 3 bases from J; bases unmatched to any gene: 3. The CDR3 extends over 14 amino acids. Written as DNA, the CDR3 is TGTGCCATCAGTGAAGGCGGGGGAACAGATACGCAGTATTTT. This codes for CAISEGGGTDTQYF.

The chain combines TRBV7-9 with TRBJ2-1, with TRBD2 identical over 8 bases. Germline V gene sequence: CDR1 SEHNR, CDR2 FQNEAQ (reference sequence). The CDR3 totals 18 residues. J lost 9 bases, V lost 1 base, and 17 bases had no gene match. This CDR3 is CASSLEDYRSGSIFEQFF. DNA of the CDR3: TGTGCCAGCAGCTTAGAGGACTACCGCAGCGGGAGTATATTTGAGCAGTTCTTC.

Concerning this clone itself: This same CDR3 is encoded by further DNA sequences in the sample. The rearrangement links TRBV7-6 to TRBJ1-5; D unresolved. Trimming cost V 6 bases and J 6 bases, with 24 bases left between them. The CDR3 covers 17 residues. Germline V lookup: CDR1 SGHVS, CDR2 FNYEAQ. The CDR3 DNA sequence: TGTGCCAGCAGACGTCAGGCGCCCTTTCCGGTGGGTCAGCCCCAGCATTTT. It translates to CASRRQAPFPVGQPQHF.